One and the same sample provided the 30 T cell receptor beta chains below, sequenced in a study of blood T cells in healthy people across ages. Then a second PCR, running roughly 7 to 12 cycles, was carried out with a sample-barcoded 5' primer and a J-beta primer mix. TCRdb re-derived calls from the 5' RACE reads in MiXCR, one entry per CDR3 protein. This sample has around 870,000 distinct CDR3 sequences, with roughly 26% found just once. Specimen: blood. The source of these receptors is a woman older than 75 in good health.

This clonotype was detected only once. This could be a read error, since a much larger clone is one nucleotide away. This chain links TRBV28 with TRBJ1-5, with 7 bases fitting TRBD1. Looked up from germline, CDR1 is MDHEN and CDR2 is SYDVKM. Germline trimming cut 2 bases from V and 5 bases from J; bases unmatched to any gene: 9. This CDR3 is built from 16 residues. Here the CDR3 DNA reads TGTGCCAGCAGTTTACCAAGACAGGGCGGCGATCAGCCCCAGCATTTT. This codes for CASSLPRQGGDQPQHF.

This clonotype was observed at least ten times. This chain uses TRBV11-2 with TRBJ2-5; 7 positions match TRBD1. Per the germline V gene, CDR1 is SGHAT and CDR2 is FQNNGV. This CDR3 contains 15 residues. J was trimmed by 2 bases and V by 5 bases; bases with no gene match: 8. Here the CDR3 DNA reads TGTGCCAGCAGCCCGAGGGACAGCTCACAAGAGACCCAGTACTTC. It translates to CASSPRDSSQETQYF.

This clonotype turned up a few times. This sequence joins TRBV7-8 and TRBJ1-2; 8 bases are a match to TRBD1. Trimming removed 1 base from V and 8 bases from J; junction bases left unmatched: 18. Germline lookup yields CDR1 SGHVS and CDR2 FQNEAQ. The CDR3 runs 18 residues. CDR3 in amino acids: CASSLEGRGLSLGGGYTF. CDR3 sequence (DNA): TGTGCCAGCAGCTTAGAGGGCAGGGGGCTTTCTTTGGGTGGCGGCTACACCTTC.

This clonotype was picked up many times. DNA of the CDR3: TGTGCCAGCAGCTTAGGTGGAAGGGCAGGCACAGATACGCAGTATTTT. Translated, it gives CASSLGGRAGTDTQYF. This rearrangement joins TRBV7-8 to TRBJ2-3; D remains unclear. The germline V gene has CDR1 SGHVS and CDR2 FQNEAQ. V lost 1 base to trimming and J lost 1 base, with 12 bases between them. There are 16 residues in the CDR3.

This clonotype has just a few counts. The CDR3 DNA reads TGTGCCAGCATTGGTGGGGACTCGAACACTGAAGCTTTCTTT. Amino acid sequence: CASIGGDSNTEAFF. The chain has TRBV7-2 and TRBJ1-1; D may be TRBD1 (5 bases). Germline V gives CDR1 SGHTA, CDR2 FQGNSA. CDR3 length equals 14 residues. Trimming shortened V by 7 bases and J by 1 base, and 13 bases separated the two germline ends.

The V call is TRBV7-9, the J call TRBJ2-3, with 10 bases lining up with TRBD1. Trimming at V came to 6 bases and at J to 6 bases, leaving 6 bases not matched to a gene. Germline V lookup: CDR1 SEHNR, CDR2 FQNEAQ (reference sequence). The length of the CDR3 is 14 residues. Here the CDR3 DNA reads TGTGCCAGCAGAACCGGGACAGGGGTCGATACGCAGTATTTT. It is translated as CASRTGTGVDTQYF.

Worth noting for this clonotype: The germline gene is not matched at one end of the junction; a read error may be the cause. The V call is TRBV6-2 or TRBV6-3, the J call TRBJ1-2; no definite D call. The CDR3 loop spans 11 amino acids. Per germline, CDR1 MNHEY and CDR2 SVGEGT. The CDR3 loop reads CTSSYGYGYTF. The CDR3 bases are TGTACCAGCAGTTATGGGTATGGCTACACCTTC.

Ten or more counts support this clonotype. The chain recombines TRBV7-2 with TRBJ2-6; 8 bases are a match to TRBD1. This CDR3 comprises 18 residues. The J segment lost 2 bases and the V segment lost 5 bases, leaving 11 bases of the junction unmatched. Germline V lookup: CDR1 SGHTA, CDR2 FQGNSA. This CDR3 reads CASSIGDRRGPGANVLTF. The CDR3 DNA reads as TGTGCCAGCAGCATCGGGGACAGGAGGGGCCCTGGGGCCAACGTCCTGACTTTC.

Ten or more counts support this clonotype. This rearrangement joins TRBV7-2 to TRBJ2-3; D gene uncertain. Germline values: CDR1 SGHTA, CDR2 FQGNSA. The CDR3 extends over 15 amino acids. Trimming removed 4 bases at V and 6 bases at J, with 17 bases between. The CDR3 here is CASSSQSSPRDTQYF. CDR3 nucleotides: TGTGCCAGCAGCTCCCAAAGTAGTCCAAGGGATACGCAGTATTTT.

This clonotype was seen ten or more times. This rearrangement joins TRBV15 to TRBJ2-3; TRBD2 aligns across 8 bases. J was trimmed by 0 bases and V by 0 bases; bases with no gene match: 5. The CDR3 contains 17 residues. Germline V gives CDR1 LNHNV, CDR2 YYDKDF (reference sequence). The DNA for the CDR3 is TGTGCCACCAGCAGAGATCTTGCGGGGGGAAGCACAGATACGCAGTATTTT. It translates to CATSRDLAGGSTDTQYF. Drawing the rest from reference TRBV15 and TRBJ2-3, the complete variable domain is DAMVIQNPRYQVTQFGKPVTLSCSQTLNHNVMYWYQQKSSQAPKLLFHYYDKDFNNEADTPDNFQSRRPNTSFCFLDIRSPGLGDTAMYLCATSRDLAGGSTDTQYFGPGTRLTVL.

The genes are TRBV27 and TRBJ2-5; 14 bases line up with TRBD2. Germline V gene sequence: CDR1 MNHEY, CDR2 SMNVEV (reference sequence). This CDR3 comprises 17 residues. V shed 4 bases and J 5 bases; nucleotides not matched to a gene: 9. The DNA of the CDR3 is TGTGCCAGCAGTTCTCCGGGACTAGCGGGGGAGCGGGAGACCCAGTACTTC. Translated, it gives CASSSPGLAGERETQYF.

The genes are TRBV20-1 and TRBJ1-1; D is undetermined. The V gene lost 7 bases and the J gene lost 14 bases, with 20 bases spanning the gap. The CDR3 is made up of 11 amino acids. Germline V gene sequence: CDR1 DFQATT, CDR2 SNEGSKA (reference sequence). Here the CDR3 DNA reads TGCAGTGTTGTAGAAAATCGCCCCGGGTTCTTT. It encodes CSVVENRPGFF.

This clonotype was counted many times. J is TRBJ2-5 and V is TRBV2; TRBD1 aligns across 10 bases. There are 15 residues in the CDR3. J was trimmed by 5 bases and V by 6 bases; bases with no gene match: 9. Germline values: CDR1 SNHLY, CDR2 FYNNEI. Here the CDR3 reads CASRPDRGLQETQYF. The CDR3 coding sequence is TGTGCCAGCAGACCTGACAGGGGGCTCCAGGAGACCCAGTACTTC. Using reference TRBV2 and TRBJ2-5 for the parts outside the CDR3, the full variable domain is EPEVTQTPSHQVTQMGQEVILRCVPISNHLYFYWYRQILGQKVEFLVSFYNNEISEKSEIFDDQFSVERPDGSNFTLKIRSTKLEDSAMYFCASRPDRGLQETQYFGPGTRLLVL.

This clonotype was observed at least ten times. The chain carries TRBV16 and TRBJ1-1, with 9 bases fitting TRBD1. This CDR3 contains 15 residues. Germline V CDR1 and CDR2: KGHSY, FQNENV. J lost 4 bases, V lost 4 bases, and 7 bases had no gene match. This chain's CDR3 is CASSPGQGSGTEAFF. As DNA, the CDR3 is TGTGCCAGCAGCCCAGGACAGGGGAGCGGCACTGAAGCTTTCTTT. The full variable domain, in which reference TRBV16 and TRBJ1-1 provide the parts outside the CDR3, is GEEVAQTPKHLVRGEGQKAKLYCAPIKGHSYVFWYQQVLKNEFKFLISFQNENVFDETGMPKERFSAKCLPNSPCSLEIQATKLEDSAVYFCASSPGQGSGTEAFFGQGTRLTVV.

This clonotype showed up just a few times. The gene calls are TRBV5-4 and TRBJ1-1; D possibly corresponds to TRBD1 (6 bases). The CDR3 runs 15 residues. The germline V gene encodes CDR1 SGHNT and CDR2 YYREEE (reference sequence). The V end was cut by 2 bases, the J end by 1 base, with 12 bases between. In nucleotides, the CDR3 is TGTGCCAGCAGCTTTCATGGGGGCAAGAACACTGAAGCTTTCTTT. Translated: CASSFHGGKNTEAFF. The full variable domain, its missing parts supplied by reference TRBV5-4 and TRBJ1-1, is ETGVTQSPTHLIKTRGQQVTLRCSSQSGHNTVSWYQQALGQGPQFIFQYYREEENGRGNFPPRFSGLQFPNYSSELNVNALELDDSALYLCASSFHGGKNTEAFFGQGTRLTVV.

This clonotype was detected ten times or more. The V gene is TRBV7-9, the J gene TRBJ2-5; TRBD1 agrees at 10 bases. Germline values: CDR1 SEHNR, CDR2 FQNEAQ (reference sequence). CDR3 length equals 16 residues. Trimming cost V 3 bases and J 3 bases; bases outside gene matches: 7. CDR3: CASSFAGTGVKETQYF. The CDR3 nucleotides are TGTGCCAGCAGCTTTGCCGGGACAGGGGTGAAAGAGACCCAGTACTTC.

The chain recombines TRBV2 with TRBJ1-2; D is possibly TRBD1 (6 bases). Trimming left V 4 bases short and J 5 bases short, with 11 bases between. CDR1 and CDR2 (germline): SNHLY, FYNNEI. This CDR3 has 13 amino acids. In nucleotides, the CDR3 is TGTGCCAGCAGTGCGGAAGGGGGGTATGGCTACACCTTC. Translation: CASSAEGGYGYTF. Using reference TRBV2 and TRBJ1-2 for the parts outside the CDR3, the full variable domain is EPEVTQTPSHQVTQMGQEVILRCVPISNHLYFYWYRQILGQKVEFLVSFYNNEISEKSEIFDDQFSVERPDGSNFTLKIRSTKLEDSAMYFCASSAEGGYGYTFGSGTRLTVV.

The chain uses TRBV29-1 and TRBJ1-2, with D maybe TRBD1 (5 bases). The germline gives CDR1 SQVTM, CDR2 ANQGSEA. The CDR3 length is 11 residues. V was pared by 4 bases and J by 3 bases, with 6 bases between. This CDR3 reads CSVGDHYGYTF. The CDR3 DNA reads as TGCAGCGTTGGGGACCACTATGGCTACACCTTC.

This clonotype has more than one count but fewer than ten. The rearrangement joins TRBV30 to TRBJ1-3; D is unresolved. Looked up from germline, CDR1 is GTSNPN and CDR2 is SVGIG (reference sequence). V lost 0 bases to trimming and J lost 2 bases, with 8 bases between them. The CDR3 is 14 amino acids. CDR3 sequence reads: CAWSVTRPGNTIYF. DNA of the CDR3: TGTGCCTGGAGTGTCACCCGTCCTGGAAACACCATATATTTT.

For this clonotype: A read error may explain this, as a much larger clone is one base away. V gene TRBV6-5 combines with J gene TRBJ2-1; a possible D gene is TRBD1 (6 bases). The J call may be wrong; the DNA end is better matched by TRBJ2-7. Looked up from germline, CDR1 is MNHEY and CDR2 is SVGAGI. This CDR3 is 16 amino acids long. The CDR3 sequence: CASRHKGVASYNEQYF. In nucleotides, the CDR3 is TGTGCCAGCAGACACAAGGGGGTTGCCTCCTACAATGAGCAGTACTTC.

J is TRBJ1-2 and V is TRBV12-3 or TRBV12-4, with 8 positions matching TRBD1. Trimming removed 7 bases from V and 4 bases from J; junction bases left unmatched: 5. The CDR3 length is 13 residues. The CDR3 DNA sequence: TGTGCCAGCATTATACAGGGGGGCTATGGCTACACCTTC. Translating gives CASIIQGGYGYTF.

The chain employs TRBV20-1 and TRBJ2-3; TRBD1 matches at 10 bases. The CDR3 length is 14 residues. The V gene's germline CDR1 is DFQATT and CDR2 SNEGSKA (reference sequence). J lost 4 bases, V lost 5 bases, and 6 bases had no gene match. The CDR3: CSASGTGVPDTQYF. DNA of the CDR3: TGCAGTGCTTCCGGGACAGGGGTCCCAGATACGCAGTATTTT.

In its sample, this clonotype was seen many times. This rearrangement joins TRBV12-3 or TRBV12-4 to TRBJ1-5; 8 bases match TRBD1. Trimming cost V 8 bases and J 0 bases; bases outside gene matches: 0. The CDR3 contains 13 residues. CDR3 sequence: CASGQGSNQPQHF. Written as DNA, the CDR3 is TGTGCCAGCGGACAGGGTAGCAATCAGCCCCAGCATTTT.

This clonotype was seen repeatedly, ten times or more. This sequence joins TRBV29-1 and TRBJ2-3; 7 bases are shared with TRBD1. V lost 6 bases, J lost 6 bases, and 12 bases stayed unmatched. Germline loops: CDR1 SQVTM, CDR2 ANQGSEA. The CDR3 totals 14 residues. The CDR3 DNA follows: TGCAGCGTCGCCGGACAGGTGGGGATCGATACGCAGTATTTT. The encoded protein is CSVAGQVGIDTQYF.

This clonotype was found many times. The CDR3 DNA reads TGTGCCAGCAGCCAAGGGGCGTTGGTGGGTATGAGCGAGCAGTACTTC. This gives the protein CASSQGALVGMSEQYF. This chain connects TRBV3-1 to TRBJ2-7; D gene ambiguous. The CDR3 spans 16 residues. Between the trimmed V and J ends, which lost 1 base and 6 bases, there was a span of 19 bases. Germline loops: CDR1 LGHDT, CDR2 YNNKEL (reference sequence).

V is TRBV7-2 and J is TRBJ2-3; TRBD1 matches at 12 bases. The length of the CDR3 is 15 residues. CDR1 is SGHTA and CDR2 is FQGNSA in the germline V gene. J lost 2 bases, V lost 9 bases, and 6 bases had no gene match. The CDR3 here is CASGDRGRPTDTQYF. In DNA, the CDR3 is TGTGCCAGTGGGGACAGGGGGCGTCCCACAGATACGCAGTATTTT.

This clonotype was counted at least ten times. This chain uses TRBV3-1 with TRBJ1-2, with TRBD1 as a possible D gene (5 bases). The CDR3 sequence is 13 residues long. In germline, CDR1 is LGHDT, CDR2 YNNKEL (reference sequence). V was pared by 0 bases and J by 8 bases, with 10 bases between. CDR3 amino acids: CASSQDPGDGYTF. In DNA, the CDR3 is TGTGCCAGCAGCCAAGATCCGGGGGACGGCTACACCTTC.

CDR3 region: CSVGPVMGYGYTF. As DNA, the CDR3 is TGCAGCGTCGGCCCCGTGATGGGCTATGGCTACACCTTC. The V call is TRBV29-1, the J call TRBJ1-2, with no clear D. The V and J ends lost 6 bases and 4 bases respectively, with 15 bases between them. This CDR3 is 13 amino acids long. Germline V gene lookup returns CDR1 SQVTM and CDR2 ANQGSEA.

A note on this clonotype: A read error is possible here, since a much larger clone lies one base away. The chain has TRBV6-2 or TRBV6-3 and TRBJ1-1; TRBD1 agrees at 9 bases. J was trimmed by 2 bases and V by 6 bases; bases with no gene match: 4. Germline CDR1 reads MNHEY; CDR2 reads SVGEGT. The CDR3 spans 14 residues. For the CDR3, the DNA is TGTGCCAGCAGAAGGGGACAGGGTAACACTGAAGCTTTCTTT. This codes for CASRRGQGNTEAFF.

Comments on this clonotype: Given a much more abundant clone one base away, this may be a read error. The chain carries TRBV10-2 and TRBJ2-1, with 7 nucleotides matching TRBD1. V was pared by 3 bases and J by 6 bases, with 5 bases of the junction left unmatched. Germline CDR1 WSHSY, CDR2 SAAADI. The CDR3 spans 14 residues. This CDR3 reads CASSEQGPCNEQFF. DNA for the CDR3: TGCGCCAGCAGTGAACAGGGGCCCTGCAATGAGCAGTTCTTC.